This T cell receptor beta chain was retrieved from a study of blood T cell repertoires in COVID-19. Overall study: PBMCs, B-cell-depleted T cells, or T cells provided the cDNA or gDNA that made up the material.

Cohort allocation depended upon clinical history that participants reported. The assay was immunoSEQ multiplex PCR, and TCRdb's table has in-frame clones only and misses some. Among some 180,000 clones listed, 84% were seen once. Source material: PBMCs or T cells enriched from blood (not recorded which). This sequence originates from a woman aged 30 to 39 who had been exposed to COVID-19.

The CDR3 DNA is TGTGCCAGCAGCTCAGCTAGAACTAATGAAAAACTGTTTTTT. Protein product: CASSSARTNEKLFF. V is TRBV7-2 and J is TRBJ1-4; the D is unclear. There are 14 residues in the CDR3. Germline-derived CDR1 and CDR2 are SGHTA and FQGNSA. Trimming removed 4 bases from V and 1 base from J, with 7 bases in between.